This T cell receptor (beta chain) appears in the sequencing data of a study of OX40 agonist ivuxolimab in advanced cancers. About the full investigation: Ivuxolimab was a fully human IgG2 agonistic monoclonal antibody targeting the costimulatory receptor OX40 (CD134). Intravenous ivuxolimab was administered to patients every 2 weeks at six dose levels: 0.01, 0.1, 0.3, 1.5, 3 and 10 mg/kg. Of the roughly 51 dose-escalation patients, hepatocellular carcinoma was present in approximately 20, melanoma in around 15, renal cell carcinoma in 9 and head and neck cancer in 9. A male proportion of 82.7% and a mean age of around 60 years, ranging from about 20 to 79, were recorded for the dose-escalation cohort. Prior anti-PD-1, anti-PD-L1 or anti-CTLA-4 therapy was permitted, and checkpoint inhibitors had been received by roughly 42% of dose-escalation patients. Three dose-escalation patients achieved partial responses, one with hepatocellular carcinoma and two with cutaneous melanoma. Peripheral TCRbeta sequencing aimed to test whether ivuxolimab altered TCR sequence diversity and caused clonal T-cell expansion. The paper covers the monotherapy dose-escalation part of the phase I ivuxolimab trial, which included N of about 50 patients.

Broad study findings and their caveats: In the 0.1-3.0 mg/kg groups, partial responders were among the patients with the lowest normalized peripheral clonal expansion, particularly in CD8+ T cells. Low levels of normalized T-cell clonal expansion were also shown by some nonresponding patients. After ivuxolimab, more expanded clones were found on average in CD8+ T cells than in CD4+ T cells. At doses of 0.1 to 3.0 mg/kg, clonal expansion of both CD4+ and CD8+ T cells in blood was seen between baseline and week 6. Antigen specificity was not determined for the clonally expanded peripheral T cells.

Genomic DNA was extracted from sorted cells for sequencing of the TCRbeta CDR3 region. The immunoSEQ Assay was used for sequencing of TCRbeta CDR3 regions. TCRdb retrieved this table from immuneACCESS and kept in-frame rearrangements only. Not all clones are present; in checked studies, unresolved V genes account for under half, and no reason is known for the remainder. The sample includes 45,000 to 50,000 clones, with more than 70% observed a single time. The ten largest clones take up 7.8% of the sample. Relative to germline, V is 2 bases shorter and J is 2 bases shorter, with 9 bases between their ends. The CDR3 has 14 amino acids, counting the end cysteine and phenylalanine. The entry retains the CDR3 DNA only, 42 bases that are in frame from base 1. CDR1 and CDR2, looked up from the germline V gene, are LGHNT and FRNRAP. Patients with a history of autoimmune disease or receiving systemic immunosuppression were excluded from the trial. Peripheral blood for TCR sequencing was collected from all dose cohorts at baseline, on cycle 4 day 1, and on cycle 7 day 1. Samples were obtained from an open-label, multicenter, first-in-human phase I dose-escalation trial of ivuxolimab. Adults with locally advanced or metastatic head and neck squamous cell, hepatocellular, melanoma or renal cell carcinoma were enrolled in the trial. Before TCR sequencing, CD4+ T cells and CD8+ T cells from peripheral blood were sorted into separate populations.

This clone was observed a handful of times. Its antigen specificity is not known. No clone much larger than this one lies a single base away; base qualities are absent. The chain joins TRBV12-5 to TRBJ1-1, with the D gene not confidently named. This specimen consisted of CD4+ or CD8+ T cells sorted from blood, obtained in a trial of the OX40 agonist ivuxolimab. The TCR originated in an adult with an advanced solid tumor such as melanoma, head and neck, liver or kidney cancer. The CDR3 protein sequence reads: CASGLSPTNTEAFF. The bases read TGTGCTAGTGGTTTGTCCCCGACTAACACTGAAGCTTTCTTT.